Listed below are T cell receptor beta chains from one sample, sequenced in a study of blood T cell repertoires in COVID-19. The protocol was immunoSEQ multiplex PCR, while the TCRdb copy is restricted to in-frame clones and leaves out a portion. The sample carries about 150,000 clones, roughly 84% recorded once. The material sequenced was peripheral blood. The receptors were sampled from a man under 40 with COVID-19, enrolled during active disease. Each CDR3 is given with its conserved first and last residue. The D gene is left open where the match is weak. Not every row has a clone size; where given, it reads once, few, many or a size class.

TGTGCCAGCAGCTTAGGTTGGAGATTTTCGGGACAGGATAATTCACCCCTCCACTTT CASSLGWRFSGQDNSPLHF TRBD1 19 once TRBJ1-6 TRBV13
TGCGCCAGCAGCTTCCTAGGACGGGGGTGGGAGGACGAGCAGTACTTC CASSFLGRGWEDEQYF - 16 - TRBJ2-7 TRBV5-1
TGTGCCAGCAGCCGGACTAGCGGAATTGCAGATACGCAGTATTTT CASSRTSGIADTQYF TRBD2 15 once TRBJ2-3 TRBV14
TGTGCCAGTCGGGACAACTCCTACGAGCAGTACTTC CASRDNSYEQYF - 12 - TRBJ2-7 TRBV2
TGTGCCAGTAGTAAGGACAGGGCCTCCTACGAGCAGTACTTC CASSKDRASYEQYF TRBD1 14 - TRBJ2-7 TRBV19
TGTGCCACCAGCGTGGGGGTAGCGGGTACCGGCACAGATACGCAGTATTTT CATSVGVAGTGTDTQYF TRBD2 17 - TRBJ2-3 TRBV15
TGCGCCAGCAGCTTGGGGACTAGTGAGCAGTTCTTC CASSLGTSEQFF TRBD2 12 - TRBJ2-1 TRBV5-1
TGTGCCAGCAGCTTCCTATCGCGGGGCACAGATACGCAGTATTTT CASSFLSRGTDTQYF - 15 - TRBJ2-3 TRBV5-6
TGTGCCAGCAGCCGACCTTGGGAGGCCGGGGGTTACGAGCAGTACTTC CASSRPWEAGGYEQYF - 16 once TRBJ2-7 TRBV6-6
TGTGCCAGCAGCTCCCGGGCCCAGGGGACTGAAGCTTTCTTT CASSSRAQGTEAFF - 14 - TRBJ1-1 TRBV7-3
TGTGCCAGCACCTTACTAGCATTCGGACCCAATGAGCAGTTCTTC CASTLLAFGPNEQFF - 15 - TRBJ2-1 TRBV27
TGTGCCAGCAGCCAAGATCCGGGGGTTGGGGCCAACGTCCTGACTTTC CASSQDPGVGANVLTF - 16 - TRBJ2-6 TRBV4-2
TGTGCCTGGTTCGAGCGGGGGCTCGACGAGCAGTACTTC CAWFERGLDEQYF TRBD2 13 - TRBJ2-7 TRBV30
TGTGCCAGCAGCGCCTCAGGCTCTGGAAACACCATATATTTT CASSASGSGNTIYF - 14 - TRBJ1-3 TRBV7-2
TGTGCCAGCGGGGCTAGCGGGAGGCATGAGCAGTTCTTC CASGASGRHEQFF TRBD2 13 once TRBJ2-1 TRBV2
TGTGCCAGCAGCAGGCTTGGGGGGTACACCGGGGAGCTGTTTTTT CASSRLGGYTGELFF - 15 few TRBJ2-2 TRBV7-8
TGTGCCAGTAGGGAGGGGTCGAGCTATGGCTACACCTTC CASREGSSYGYTF - 13 - TRBJ1-2 TRBV19
TGTGCCAGAAGCTTGGGAGGCGGCGGGACGGGGGATACGCAGTATTTT CARSLGGGGTGDTQYF - 16 - TRBJ2-3 TRBV5-3
TGTGCCAGCAGCTTATGGGGGGCGCGTACAGATACGCAGTATTTT CASSLWGARTDTQYF - 15 - TRBJ2-3 TRBV28
TGTGCCAGCAGCCAATCCCAGGCCTCGGCCAGCGGGCAGTTCTTC CASSQSQASASGQFF - 15 - TRBJ2-1 TRBV3-1/TRBV3-2
TGTGCTAGTGGTTTAGGTGGGTTGCGGGCCCACTATGGCTACACCTTC CASGLGGLRAHYGYTF - 16 - TRBJ1-2 TRBV12-5
TGTGCCAGCAGTTTATCGACGGAGGTTCTACTTGGCTACACCTTC CASSLSTEVLLGYTF - 15 - TRBJ1-2 TRBV28
TGTGCCAGCACCCAAGCGGGGGGTGGACAGCCCCAGCATTTT CASTQAGGGQPQHF - 14 - TRBJ1-5 TRBV7-9
TGCGCCAGCAGCTTGGGGACAGACCGTAATTCACCCCTCCACTTT CASSLGTDRNSPLHF - 15 - TRBJ1-6 TRBV5-1
TGTGCCAGCAGCTTAGGGGCTATTAATGAAAAACTGTTTTTT CASSLGAINEKLFF - 14 - TRBJ1-4 TRBV7-9
TGTGCCAGCAGCAAAGGGAGACTAGTAGTTCCTACGCAGTATTTT CASSKGRLVVPTQYF - 15 - TRBJ2-3 TRBV21-1
TGTGCCAGCAGCCAAGGCGGGACTAGCGGCCGCATGGGAGATACGCAGTATTTT CASSQGGTSGRMGDTQYF TRBD2 18 - TRBJ2-3 TRBV3-1/TRBV3-2
TGCGCCAGCAGCCCTCGTCCAGTCGAAGGCTACACCTTC CASSPRPVEGYTF - 13 - TRBJ1-2 TRBV5-1
TGTGCCAGCAGCCCTCTCAGGGGGCGAGGGTCTGGGGCCAACGTCCTGACTTTC CASSPLRGRGSGANVLTF TRBD1 18 - TRBJ2-6 TRBV7-2
TGCGCCAGCTCCCGGGACATGAACACTGAAGCTTTCTTT CASSRDMNTEAFF - 13 - TRBJ1-1 TRBV10-1
TGTGCCAGCAGCCACTTCGTGGTGTGGGCGTATAATTCACCCCTCCACTTT CASSHFVVWAYNSPLHF - 17 - TRBJ1-6 TRBV2
TGTGCCAGCAAACCCACGGGACAGGGGAATTCACCCCTCCACTTT CASKPTGQGNSPLHF TRBD1 15 - TRBJ1-6 TRBV11-2
TGTGCCAGCAGCTCACAGGGTTCCGAGACCCAGTACTTC CASSSQGSETQYF - 13 - TRBJ2-5 TRBV3-1/TRBV3-2
TGTGCCAGCAGCCCTAGCGAAGAGCAGTACTTC CASSPSEEQYF - 11 - TRBJ2-7 TRBV7-9
TGTGCCAGCAGCTTAGGCAGGCCCGACAATGAGCAGTTCTTC CASSLGRPDNEQFF - 14 - TRBJ2-1 TRBV7-9
TGCGCCAGCAGCCTATCCGGGACAGGGGACGGCGAGCAGTACTTC CASSLSGTGDGEQYF TRBD1 15 - TRBJ2-7 TRBV4-1
TGCGCCAGCAGCCAAAATGTCGGGACTACTGGAAACACCATATATTTT CASSQNVGTTGNTIYF - 16 - TRBJ1-3 TRBV4-3
TGCGCCAGCAGCTTGGCCACTGGACAAGGCTACGAGCAGTACTTC CASSLATGQGYEQYF - 15 - TRBJ2-7 TRBV5-1
TGTGCCAGTTCGCTAGCGGGGGGAAGCACAGATACGCAGTATTTT CASSLAGGSTDTQYF TRBD2 15 - TRBJ2-3 TRBV7-2
TGCGCCAGCAGCCGGACGGACTCCACCGGGGAGCTGTTTTTT CASSRTDSTGELFF - 14 - TRBJ2-2 TRBV4-3
TGTGCCAGCAGCCGGGACAGCCCTCAAGAGACCCAGTACTTC CASSRDSPQETQYF TRBD1 14 - TRBJ2-5 TRBV11-1
TGTGCCAGCAGCTTAGAGGGCTCCGGGGAGCTGTTTTTT CASSLEGSGELFF - 13 few TRBJ2-2 TRBV7-3
TGTGCCACCAGCAGAGATCTGATCGCGCGGGACGCCTTGGCTTTTGGCTACACCTTC CATSRDLIARDALAFGYTF - 19 - TRBJ1-2 TRBV15
TGTGCCAGCAGCAAAGAAGCGGGGGGCCTTGGGGAAAAACTGTTTTTT CASSKEAGGLGEKLFF - 16 - TRBJ1-4 TRBV21-1
TGTGCCATCAGCTACGACAGGGGAACTAATGAAAAACTGTTTTTT CAISYDRGTNEKLFF TRBD1 15 few TRBJ1-4 TRBV10-3
TGTGCCAGTACTCGGGCGACAGGGGACACCTACGAGCAGTACTTC CASTRATGDTYEQYF TRBD1 15 - TRBJ2-7 TRBV19
TGTGCCAGTAGTCGGACAGTACAGGAGACCCAGTACTTC CASSRTVQETQYF - 13 - TRBJ2-5 TRBV19
TGTGCCAGCAGTTACTCGGGACTAGCGGACTACGAGCAGTACTTC CASSYSGLADYEQYF TRBD2 15 - TRBJ2-7 TRBV6-8